This T cell receptor (beta chain) is from a study of technical replicates of blood from a handful of donors. V lost 2 bases, J lost 2 bases, and 3 bases stayed unmatched. The germline gives CDR1 MGHRA, CDR2 YSYEKL. This CDR3 comprises 14 residues. Only one count was recorded for this clone. Libraries were prepared by immunoSEQ multiplex PCR; TCRdb keeps only in-frame clonotypes and omits some of them. The table records tens of thousands of clones, 94% of them present only once. Sequencing input: T cells isolated from PBMCs. This TCR derives from a human donor in good health. The genes are TRBV4-1 and TRBJ2-7, with 7 bases aligning to TRBD1. The CDR3 sequence is CASSQYGTAYEQYF. Here the CDR3 DNA reads TGCGCCAGCAGCCAATATGGGACAGCCTACGAGCAGTACTTC.